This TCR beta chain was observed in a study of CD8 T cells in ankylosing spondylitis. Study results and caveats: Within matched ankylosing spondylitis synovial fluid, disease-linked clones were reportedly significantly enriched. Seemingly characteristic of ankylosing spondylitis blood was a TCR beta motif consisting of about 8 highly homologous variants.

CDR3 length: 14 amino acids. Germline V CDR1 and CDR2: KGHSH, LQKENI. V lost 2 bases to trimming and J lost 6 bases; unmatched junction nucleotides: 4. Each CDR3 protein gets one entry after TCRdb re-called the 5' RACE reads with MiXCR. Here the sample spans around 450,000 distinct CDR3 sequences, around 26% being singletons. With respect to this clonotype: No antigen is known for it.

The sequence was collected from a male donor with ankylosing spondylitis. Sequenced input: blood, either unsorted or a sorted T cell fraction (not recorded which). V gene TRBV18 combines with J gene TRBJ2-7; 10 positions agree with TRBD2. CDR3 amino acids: CASSPGTSVREQYF. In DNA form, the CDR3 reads TGTGCCAGCTCACCAGGGACTAGCGTCCGCGAGCAGTACTTC.